This entry lists 22 T cell receptor beta chains sequenced from one sample in a study of T cell changes during pregnancy in multiple sclerosis (dated by TCRdb to the late 2010s). Library construction relied on the immunoSEQ multiplex PCR assay. The source is immuneACCESS, and TCRdb retained only in-frame sequences with V and J called. Part of the clones is not carried over; for the studies checked, unresolved V genes explain less than half of this, and the remainder is unexplained. The sample profile shows some 41,000 clones; roughly nine tenths of them were found once. In total, the top ten clones hold about 0.51% of the sample. Sequences were derived from CD4+ T cells from peripheral blood mononuclear cells, sampled in the first trimester of pregnancy. Every receptor here comes from a female donor with multiple sclerosis, enrolled in a pregnancy study.

The genes are TRBV18 and TRBJ1-2, with D perhaps TRBD1 (6 bases). V lost 4 bases and J 0 bases, leaving 15 bases between the germline ends. The CDR3 is 16 residues long. Germline V CDR1 and CDR2: KGHSH, LQKENI. For the CDR3, the DNA is TGTGCCAGCTCACGCTTGACAGGCTTTCCTAACTATGGCTACACCTTC. As protein: CASSRLTGFPNYGYTF.

The V and J genes are TRBV6-5 and TRBJ1-6; 8 bases line up with TRBD1. J was trimmed by 14 bases and V by 5 bases; bases with no gene match: 11. There are 14 residues in the CDR3. Looked up from germline, CDR1 is MNHEY and CDR2 is SVGAGI. DNA for the CDR3: TGTGCCAGCAGTATACAGGGGGGGAGGGAATCCCTCCACTTT. Amino acid sequence: CASSIQGGRESLHF.

This chain uses TRBV9 with TRBJ1-4, with D possibly being TRBD1 (5 bases). V was trimmed by 0 bases and J by 6 bases, leaving 6 bases between them. The germline V gene encodes CDR1 SGDLS and CDR2 YYNGEE. The CDR3 is 13 amino acids. In DNA, the CDR3 is TGTGCCAGCAGCGTAGGGGGGGATGAAAAACTGTTTTTT. Protein product: CASSVGGDEKLFF. The whole variable domain, filled in from reference TRBV9 and TRBJ1-4, reads DSGVTQTPKHLITATGQRVTLRCSPRSGDLSVYWYQQSLDQGLQFLIQYYNGEERAKGNILERFSAQQFPDLHSELNLSSLELGDSALYFCASSVGGDEKLFFGSGTQLSVL.

The chain is built from TRBV5-4 and TRBJ2-7; 15 bases are shared with TRBD2. This CDR3 comprises 16 residues. V was clipped by 3 bases and J by 3 bases; unmatched bases: 4. CDR1 SGHNT and CDR2 YYREEE come from the germline V gene (reference sequence). This CDR3 reads CASSSGTSGGNYEQYF. The CDR3 nucleotides are TGTGCCAGCAGCTCCGGGACTAGCGGGGGGAACTACGAGCAGTACTTC. Supplemented by reference TRBV5-4 and TRBJ2-7, the full variable domain reads ETGVTQSPTHLIKTRGQQVTLRCSSQSGHNTVSWYQQALGQGPQFIFQYYREEENGRGNFPPRFSGLQFPNYSSELNVNALELDDSALYLCASSSGTSGGNYEQYFGPGTRLTVT.

The chain joins TRBV7-9 to TRBJ2-7; maybe TRBD1 (6 bases). The CDR3 is made up of 13 amino acids. Germline-derived CDR1 and CDR2 are SEHNR and FQNEAQ (reference sequence). V was cut by 5 bases and J by 2 bases, with 10 bases left in between. Written as DNA, the CDR3 is TGTGCCAGCAGCATAAGGACAGCCTACGAGCAGTACTTC. Residues: CASSIRTAYEQYF.

The genes are TRBV19 and TRBJ2-2; a possible D gene is TRBD1 (7 bases). The CDR3 loop spans 17 amino acids. V was shortened by 0 bases and J by 3 bases, with 14 bases between the two germline ends. Germline loops: CDR1 LNHDA, CDR2 SQIVND (reference sequence). The CDR3 here is CASSIEAGGSDTGELFF. Written as DNA, the CDR3 is TGTGCCAGTAGTATAGAGGCAGGGGGGTCCGACACCGGGGAGCTGTTTTTT.

The chain uses TRBV5-1 and TRBJ1-2, with TRBD1 matching over 7 bases. Looked up from germline, CDR1 is SGHRS and CDR2 is YFSETQ. Losses at the gene ends were 0 bases for V and 6 bases for J; bases not matched to a gene: 5. This CDR3 comprises 14 residues. The CDR3 DNA is TGCGCCAGCAGCTTGGGAGCAGGGGGTAATGGCTACACCTTC. It translates to CASSLGAGGNGYTF. Full variable domain (rest looked up from reference TRBV5-1 and TRBJ1-2): KAGVTQTPRYLIKTRGQQVTLSCSPISGHRSVSWYQQTPGQGLQFLFEYFSETQRNKGNFPGRFSGRQFSNSRSEMNVSTLELGDSALYLCASSLGAGGNGYTFGSGTRLTVV.

The chain is built from TRBV11-2 and TRBJ1-2; D possibly corresponds to TRBD1 (6 bases). Per germline, CDR1 SGHAT and CDR2 FQNNGV. The CDR3 runs to 14 residues. Trimming removed 3 bases from V and 3 bases from J, with 11 bases in between. The CDR3 sequence: CASSLTRGDYGYTF. CDR3 in DNA: TGTGCCAGCAGCTTGACCAGGGGAGACTATGGCTACACCTTC. Full variable domain (outside the CDR3, taken from reference TRBV11-2 and TRBJ1-2): EAGVAQSPRYKIIEKRQSVAFWCNPISGHATLYWYQQILGQGPKLLIQFQNNGVVDDSQLPKDRFSAERLKGVDSTLKIQPAKLEDSAVYLCASSLTRGDYGYTFGSGTRLTVV.

The chain's CDR3 is CASSSGVNQPQHF. Written as DNA, the CDR3 is TGTGCCAGTAGTTCAGGGGTTAACCAGCCCCAGCATTTT. This chain joins TRBV19 and TRBJ1-5, with a possible D match to TRBD1 (6 bases). The length of the CDR3 is 13 residues. V was pared by 5 bases and J by 7 bases, with 12 bases between. Germline CDR1 is LNHDA and CDR2 is SQIVND (reference sequence).

The chain links TRBV7-9 to TRBJ1-5, with a tentative D call TRBD1 (6 bases). Looked up from germline, CDR1 is SEHNR and CDR2 is FQNEAQ (reference sequence). Trimming cost V 5 bases and J 7 bases, with 18 bases left between them. This CDR3 comprises 15 residues. The CDR3 here is CASSRTGGAVQPQHF. The CDR3 nucleotides read TGTGCCAGCAGCCGGACGGGGGGCGCCGTCCAGCCCCAGCATTTT.

This clone has a single count. This chain connects TRBV9 to TRBJ2-3, with 8 bases aligning to TRBD1. The CDR3 is 16 residues long. V was clipped by 2 bases and J by 1 base; unmatched bases: 6. Germline CDR1 is SGDLS and CDR2 is YYNGEE. The DNA of the CDR3 is TGTGCCAGCAGCGTTAGGACAGGGAGGCGCACAGATACGCAGTATTTT. As protein: CASSVRTGRRTDTQYF.

The V call is TRBV6-6, the J call TRBJ1-1; 9 nucleotides agree with TRBD1. J gave up 4 bases and V 7 bases, and 10 bases lay outside the gene matches. Germline V gene sequence: CDR1 MNHNY, CDR2 SVGAGI (reference sequence). The CDR3 consists of 15 residues. CDR3 sequence (DNA): TGTGCCAGCACCCTGTCCGGGACAGGGCGCACTGAAGCTTTCTTT. Translated, it gives CASTLSGTGRTEAFF.

The chain carries TRBV19 and TRBJ1-5; the D gene is possibly TRBD1 (6 bases). CDR3 length: 15 residues. Trimming removed 1 base from V and 3 bases from J, with 10 bases in between. Per germline, CDR1 LNHDA and CDR2 SQIVND (reference sequence). CDR3 sequence reads: CASSIGGQTNQPQHF. CDR3 in DNA: TGTGCCAGTAGTATAGGTGGACAGACCAATCAGCCCCAGCATTTT.

This clone was observed a single time. V and J are TRBV19 and TRBJ2-3; 10 bases agree with TRBD2. From germline, CDR1 is LNHDA and CDR2 SQIVND (reference sequence). J lost 4 bases, V lost 6 bases, and 7 bases had no gene match. This CDR3 contains 15 residues. The CDR3 DNA sequence: TGTGCCAGTAGCGTTCTAGCGGGAGCTCCAGATACGCAGTATTTT. As protein: CASSVLAGAPDTQYF. The variable domain in full, completed from reference TRBV19 and TRBJ2-3, reads DGGITQSPKYLFRKEGQNVTLSCEQNLNHDAMYWYRQDPGQGLRLIYYSQIVNDFQKGDIAEGYSVSREKKESFPLTVTSAQKNPTAFYLCASSVLAGAPDTQYFGPGTRLTVL.

The genes are TRBV7-3 and TRBJ2-4; 10 bases map to TRBD1. The germline gives CDR1 SGHTA, CDR2 FQGTGA. The CDR3 has 16 residues. Unmatched junction bases numbered 0, after V lost 0 bases and J lost 1 base. The CDR3 region has the DNA TGTGCCAGCAGCTTAACGGGACAGGGGGCCAAAAACATTCAGTACTTC. It specifies CASSLTGQGAKNIQYF.

The chain recombines TRBV6-4 with TRBJ1-5; D is unclear. Germline CDR1 and CDR2: MRHNA and SNTAGT. This CDR3 spans 13 amino acids. V shed 4 bases and J shed 4 bases, with 8 bases lying between them. CDR3: CASSGMENQPQHF. The CDR3 DNA is TGTGCCAGCAGTGGCATGGAGAATCAGCCCCAGCATTTT.

The genes are TRBV7-9 and TRBJ2-1, with a tentative D call TRBD2 (5 bases). Germline V CDR1 and CDR2: SEHNR, FQNEAQ (reference sequence). The V end lost 3 bases, the J end lost 9 bases, and 9 bases lay between the germline ends. This CDR3 comprises 12 residues. The CDR3 region is CASSFVEGEQFF. CDR3 nucleotides: TGTGCCAGCAGCTTCGTTGAGGGTGAGCAGTTCTTC.

This clone has only a few counts. V and J are TRBV6-5 and TRBJ1-1; D gene ambiguous. V dropped 2 bases and J dropped 0 bases, with 4 bases sitting between them. The CDR3 spans 13 residues. Germline assignment: CDR1 MNHEY and CDR2 SVGAGI. CDR3 protein: CASSYVMNTEAFF. In DNA form, the CDR3 reads TGTGCCAGCAGTTACGTTATGAACACTGAAGCTTTCTTT.

The V and J genes are TRBV4-3 and TRBJ2-3, with 10 bases aligning to TRBD1. The length of the CDR3 is 16 residues. CDR1 and CDR2 from the germline V gene are LGHNA and YSLEER. Trimming took 1 base from V and 6 from J; bases not matched to a gene: 7. The CDR3 nucleotides read TGCGCCAGCAGCCAAGGGGGACAGGGGACCCGGGATACGCAGTATTTT. The encoded protein is CASSQGGQGTRDTQYF.

This chain uses TRBV30 with TRBJ2-3, with a tentative D call TRBD2 (5 bases). V was pared by 5 bases and J by 0 bases, with 6 bases between. CDR1 and CDR2 from the germline V gene are GTSNPN and SVGIG (reference sequence). The CDR3 spans 12 residues. CDR3 DNA: TGTGCCTGGCGAGGGAGCACAGATACGCAGTATTTT. Translating it yields CAWRGSTDTQYF.

This chain uses TRBV5-1 with TRBJ2-6; 8 positions match TRBD1. The junction had 4 bases not matched to a gene; V was cut back by 2 bases and J by 0 bases. The CDR3 is 17 amino acids. Germline V gene lookup returns CDR1 SGHRS and CDR2 YFSETQ. CDR3 in DNA: TGCGCCAGCAGCTTCGGACAGGGAAGCTCTGGGGCCAACGTCCTGACTTTC. Translation gives CASSFGQGSSGANVLTF.

The V call is TRBV5-1, the J call TRBJ2-5; D is perhaps TRBD2 (6 bases). The V and J ends lost 3 bases and 11 bases respectively, with 20 bases between them. The germline CDR1 and CDR2 sequences are SGHRS and YFSETQ. The CDR3 is 14 amino acids. The CDR3 nucleotides are TGCGCCAGCAGCTGGAAGGGTACAACGGGGGAGCAGTACTTC. It codes for CASSWKGTTGEQYF.